The entry that follows covers one T cell receptor (beta chain) sequence. The antigen is not known. The PCR was carried out with 60 Vbeta primers and 13 Jbeta primers. Repertoires were generated with immunoSEQ multiplex PCR, while TCRdb's copy carries only in-frame clones and drops some. This sample has 150,000 or so clones, with roughly four fifths found just once. Germline CDR1 is SGHTA and CDR2 is FQGNSA. V was pared by 5 bases and J by 5 bases, with 17 bases of the junction left unmatched. The CDR3 runs 17 residues. The data were taken from a study of cytomegalovirus exposure and HLA in healthy donors. The donors, nominally healthy at sampling, likely had unrecorded immune exposures. Whole-study results and caveats: It was likely that a cluster of highly shared sequence variants was a sequencing artifact.

The source of this sequence is a man aged 50 to 59 in good health and CMV-seropositive. V and J are TRBV7-2 and TRBJ2-5, with 7 bases fitting TRBD2. The sequencing sample was made of PBMCs. The CDR3 protein is CASSETGTGGGRETQYF. For the CDR3, the DNA is TGTGCCAGCAGCGAAACAGGAACGGGCGGGGGACGGGAGACCCAGTACTTC.